These 28 T cell receptor beta chains share one sample of origin, sequenced in a study of human T cells and chemical hapten exposure (dated by TCRdb to about 2021). The time point label, as the study defines it: pre-sensitization, week 0. The treatment or condition label of this sample denotes: therapeutic diphenylcyclopropenone sensitization with weekly scalp DPC. Libraries were prepared through RACE. TCRdb names NextSeq 500 as the instrument used. TCRdb cleaned the public reads at Q25 with fastp, built clones with MiXCR and kept in-frame beta chains. Each entry merges the rows of one CDR3 protein and shows their most common DNA and genes. The sample table records about 120,000 distinct CDR3 sequences; around an eighth of these occur just once. The biggest ten clones account for about 3% of the sample. This specimen consisted of whole blood, obtained in connection with sensitization to the hapten diphenylcyclopropenone (DPC). The receptors derive from a woman between 18 and 29 years old with alopecia areata. Some clones in this sample may be carry-over from other donors' samples.

The V call is TRBV20-1, the J call TRBJ1-1, with TRBD1 as a possible D gene (5 bases). The ends were cut back, 3 bases at V and 8 bases at J, with 16 bases in the middle. The CDR3 contains 13 residues. In germline, CDR1 is DFQATT, CDR2 SNEGSKA (reference sequence). The DNA of the CDR3 is TGCAGTGCTAGGCTTGGAGGGGCGGGGGAAGCTTTCTTT. Its protein product is CSARLGGAGEAFF.

At least ten counts were recorded for this clonotype. The V call is TRBV29-1, the J call TRBJ2-1, with 8 bases aligning to TRBD1. After removal of 7 bases from V and 2 bases from J, the junction contained 7 bases not matched to a gene. This CDR3 has 14 residues. From germline, CDR1 is SQVTM and CDR2 ANQGSEA. In DNA form, the CDR3 reads TGCAGCGCAACGACAGGGGCCACCTACAATGAGCAGTTCTTC. This codes for CSATTGATYNEQFF.

Only one count was recorded for this clonotype. This sequence joins TRBV20-1 and TRBJ1-3; TRBD1 agrees at 7 bases. This CDR3 is 14 amino acids long. The germline V gene has CDR1 DFQATT and CDR2 SNEGSKA (reference sequence). After removal of 5 bases from V and 0 bases from J, the junction contained 4 bases not matched to a gene. The CDR3 coding sequence is TGCAGTGCTTACAGGGGATCCTCTGGAAACACCATATATTTT. Protein sequence: CSAYRGSSGNTIYF.

There are a few counts of this clonotype. The V gene is TRBV7-8, the J gene TRBJ2-2; D not certain. CDR3 length: 14 residues. Trimming left V 2 bases short and J 2 bases short, with 6 bases between. Germline lookup yields CDR1 SGHVS and CDR2 FQNEAQ. The CDR3 reads CASSLRANTGELFF. Written as DNA, the CDR3 is TGTGCCAGCAGCTTACGGGCCAACACCGGGGAGCTGTTTTTT.

This clonotype was recorded at least ten times. The chain joins TRBV4-3 to TRBJ1-6; D is ambiguous. The CDR3 is 14 residues long. Trimming pared 1 base from V and 4 bases from J, leaving 5 bases between. The germline V gene has CDR1 LGHNA and CDR2 YSLEER. DNA of the CDR3: TGCGCCAGCAGCCAAGCGGGGTATAATTCACCCCTCCACTTT. It translates to CASSQAGYNSPLHF.

This clonotype was counted only a few times. The CDR3 is CSARAASGGPETQYF. CDR3 nucleotide sequence: TGCAGTGCCCGCGCCGCTAGCGGGGGGCCGGAGACCCAGTACTTC. The gene calls are TRBV20-1 and TRBJ2-5, with 11 bases aligning to TRBD2. The germline CDR1 and CDR2 sequences are DFQATT and SNEGSKA (reference sequence). J was trimmed by 5 bases and V by 6 bases; bases with no gene match: 11. This CDR3 is 15 amino acids long.

This chain links TRBV19 with TRBJ1-5, with D tentatively TRBD1 (5 bases). The CDR3 runs 15 residues. The V gene lost 3 bases and the J gene lost 0 bases, with 9 bases spanning the gap. Looked up from germline, CDR1 is LNHDA and CDR2 is SQIVND (reference sequence). CDR3 loop: CASSMGRYSNQPQHF. DNA for the CDR3: TGTGCCAGTAGTATGGGGCGATATAGCAATCAGCCCCAGCATTTT.

This clonotype came up many times. This chain connects TRBV20-1 to TRBJ1-5, with 10 bases that match TRBD1. Trimming took 1 base from V and 4 from J; bases not matched to a gene: 1. CDR1 is DFQATT, CDR2 SNEGSKA, per germline (reference sequence). CDR3 length: 14 residues. CDR3 nucleotides: TGCAGTGCTAGAGGGGGACAGGGGAATCAGCCCCAGCATTTT. Translating gives CSARGGQGNQPQHF.

This clonotype was found a few times. The chain recombines TRBV5-4 with TRBJ1-1; weak D call: TRBD1 (5 bases). This CDR3 is 14 amino acids long. V lost 4 bases and J lost 3, with 13 bases in between. Germline loops: CDR1 SGHNT, CDR2 YYREEE (reference sequence). CDR3 nucleotide sequence: TGTGCCAGCAGCCCGTGGGACCGATACACTGAAGCTTTCTTT. This sequence encodes CASSPWDRYTEAFF.

This clonotype showed up just a few times. The V gene is TRBV11-2, the J gene TRBJ1-2, with D possibly TRBD1 on 5 matching bases. The germline V and J ends were trimmed by 3 bases and 3 bases, with 8 bases remaining between them. This CDR3 has 13 amino acids. CDR1 is SGHAT, CDR2 FQNNGV, per germline. CDR3: CASSFPGYYGYTF. In DNA, the CDR3 is TGTGCCAGCAGCTTCCCAGGGTACTATGGCTACACCTTC. Full variable domain (remainder filled in from reference TRBV11-2 and TRBJ1-2): EAGVAQSPRYKIIEKRQSVAFWCNPISGHATLYWYQQILGQGPKLLIQFQNNGVVDDSQLPKDRFSAERLKGVDSTLKIQPAKLEDSAVYLCASSFPGYYGYTFGSGTRLTVV.

This clonotype occurred a few times. This chain joins TRBV7-8 and TRBJ2-3, with D hard to call. V was cut by 1 base and J by 10 bases, with 12 bases left in between. Germline assignment: CDR1 SGHVS and CDR2 FQNEAQ. This CDR3 has 13 residues. The CDR3 reads CASSLVEVGPQYF. DNA of the CDR3: TGTGCCAGCAGCTTAGTAGAGGTTGGGCCGCAGTATTTT.

DNA of the CDR3: TGCAGTGCTAGACATACTTCTGGAAACACCATATATTTT. Its translation is CSARHTSGNTIYF. J is TRBJ1-3 and V is TRBV20-1, with no clear D. The CDR3 has 13 amino acids. In germline, CDR1 is DFQATT, CDR2 SNEGSKA (reference sequence). V was clipped by 2 bases and J by 1 base, with 6 bases between them.

This clonotype was seen more than once but under ten times. A clone one base away is much larger, so this may be a read error. The genes are TRBV30 and TRBJ1-2; D is ambiguous. Per the germline V gene, CDR1 is GTSNPN and CDR2 is SVGIG (reference sequence). This CDR3 is 14 amino acids long. The chain's CDR3 is CARSVWGSDYGYTF. CDR3 DNA: TGTGCCCGGAGTGTATGGGGTTCGGACTATGGCTACACCTTC.

The rearrangement links TRBV4-2 to TRBJ1-1; a possible D gene is TRBD1 (5 bases). The CDR3 spans 16 residues. The V end was cut by 6 bases, the J end by 1 base, with 18 bases between. Germline values: CDR1 LGHNA, CDR2 YNFKEQ. The CDR3 nucleotides read TGTGCCAGCAGTCGATACCCCGGGACGGAGAACACTGAAGCTTTCTTT. This encodes CASSRYPGTENTEAFF.

The chain recombines TRBV4-2 with TRBJ1-1; a weak D match, TRBD1 (5 bases). CDR1 is LGHNA, CDR2 YNFKEQ, per germline. The CDR3 sequence is 16 residues long. V was cut by 2 bases and J by 8 bases, with 21 bases left in between. In DNA, the CDR3 is TGTGCCAGCAGCCAAAGTGCCGCAACGGGGACGTTGGAAGCTTTCTTT. Its translation is CASSQSAATGTLEAFF.

This clonotype occurred a few times. The chain joins TRBV29-1 to TRBJ2-1; D may be TRBD1 (5 bases). The CDR3 is made up of 12 amino acids. Germline V CDR1 and CDR2: SQVTM, ANQGSEA. V shed 4 bases and J shed 7 bases, with 11 bases lying between them. In DNA, the CDR3 is TGCAGCGTTGGTCACAAGGGGAATGAGCAGTTCTTC. It specifies CSVGHKGNEQFF.

Many counts were recorded for this clonotype. V and J are TRBV5-6 and TRBJ1-6; D is uncertain. Trimming shortened V by 1 base and J by 9 bases, and 11 bases separated the two germline ends. Germline loops: CDR1 SGHDT, CDR2 YYEEEE. CDR3 size: 14 residues. CDR3: CASSLSPGRSPLHF. CDR3 nucleotides: TGTGCCAGCAGCTTGTCCCCCGGACGTTCACCCCTCCACTTT.

The sample holds many counts of this clonotype. The genes are TRBV20-1 and TRBJ1-5; D may be TRBD1 (6 bases). The CDR3 runs 14 residues. The germline gives CDR1 DFQATT, CDR2 SNEGSKA (reference sequence). V was pared by 2 bases and J by 4 bases, with 12 bases between. The CDR3 loop reads CSARQQGTNQPQHF. CDR3 coding DNA: TGCAGTGCTAGACAACAGGGAACAAATCAGCCCCAGCATTTT.

This clonotype was counted between two and nine times. The V call is TRBV27, the J call TRBJ2-5, with TRBD2 identical over 7 bases. The germline V gene has CDR1 MNHEY and CDR2 SMNVEV (reference sequence). Trimming at V came to 6 bases and at J to 2 bases, leaving 0 bases not matched to a gene. The CDR3 runs 12 residues. CDR3 sequence reads: CASRRGQETQYF. In nucleotides, the CDR3 is TGTGCCAGCAGGCGGGGGCAAGAGACCCAGTACTTC.

The chain joins TRBV4-3 to TRBJ2-7, with D perhaps matching TRBD2 (6 bases). The germline CDR1 and CDR2 sequences are LGHNA and YSLEER. V lost 0 bases and J 5 bases, leaving 14 bases between the germline ends. CDR3 length: 15 amino acids. DNA of the CDR3: TGCGCCAGCAGCCAAGATCGGGGAGGATCTAACGAGCAGTACTTC. The encoded protein is CASSQDRGGSNEQYF.

This clonotype was seen a handful of times. This rearrangement joins TRBV12-3 or TRBV12-4 to TRBJ2-1; the D is unclear. This CDR3 region has 15 residues. V was shortened by 5 bases and J by 0 bases, with 11 bases between the two germline ends. CDR3 sequence: CASSLKASSYNEQFF. The CDR3 coding sequence is TGTGCCAGCAGTCTTAAAGCCTCCTCCTACAATGAGCAGTTCTTC.

This clonotype was observed a handful of times. The rearrangement links TRBV29-1 to TRBJ2-2; the D call may be TRBD1 or TRBD2 (6 bases each). The CDR3 is 14 amino acids. Trimming took 4 bases from V and 0 from J, leaving 9 bases between them. Germline CDR1 reads SQVTM; CDR2 reads ANQGSEA. The CDR3 is CSVAGGPNTGELFF. The CDR3 DNA is TGCAGCGTTGCCGGGGGCCCGAACACCGGGGAGCTGTTTTTT.

This clonotype has a count of ten or more. The chain employs TRBV12-3 or TRBV12-4 and TRBJ1-1; maybe TRBD1 (6 bases). The V end was cut by 5 bases, the J end by 1 base, with 14 bases between. The CDR3 is made up of 15 amino acids. The CDR3 loop is CASSRPGGKNTEAFF. The CDR3 nucleotides read TGTGCCAGCAGTCGACCGGGGGGCAAGAACACTGAAGCTTTCTTT.

The chain uses TRBV6-5 and TRBJ2-3; D might be TRBD2 (6 bases). Germline CDR1 is MNHEY and CDR2 is SVGAGI. The CDR3 sequence is 14 residues long. V was clipped by 7 bases and J by 2 bases, with 13 bases between them. Written as DNA, the CDR3 is TGTGCCAGCAACCGGGACTCGTACACAGATACGCAGTATTTT. Its translation is CASNRDSYTDTQYF.

This sequence joins TRBV7-9 and TRBJ1-6, with D unclear. Germline V gene sequence: CDR1 SEHNR, CDR2 FQNEAQ (reference sequence). The CDR3 is 16 residues long. The V and J ends lost 7 bases and 0 bases respectively, with 13 bases between them. CDR3 DNA: TGTGCCAGCACCCCGGTGGGGAGCTCCTATAATTCACCCCTCCACTTT. Translated, it gives CASTPVGSSYNSPLHF.

V usage is TRBV5-1 and J usage is TRBJ1-1; 8 bases fit TRBD1. V dropped 3 bases and J dropped 5; count of bases not matched to a gene: 9. Germline V CDR1 and CDR2: SGHRS, YFSETQ. This CDR3 has 15 amino acids. The CDR3 region has the DNA TGCGCCAGCAGCTACCTACAGGGGGTGAGAACTGAAGCTTTCTTT. Translation: CASSYLQGVRTEAFF.

This clonotype was detected a few times. The chain recombines TRBV28 with TRBJ2-5; tentative D call: TRBD2 (5 bases). In germline, CDR1 is MDHEN, CDR2 SYDVKM. V was trimmed by 6 bases and J by 2 bases, leaving 22 bases between them. This CDR3 comprises 17 residues. In DNA, the CDR3 is TGTGCCAGCAGCCGAATGCTCCGGGATAGACTACAAGAGACCCAGTACTTC. It yields the protein CASSRMLRDRLQETQYF.

The chain uses TRBV7-6 and TRBJ1-6; D is possibly TRBD1 (5 bases). The CDR3 consists of 18 residues. V lost 3 bases to trimming and J lost 9 bases, with 24 bases between them. Germline CDR1 reads SGHVS; CDR2 reads FNYEAQ. The CDR3 DNA reads TGTGCCAGCAGCTTTGCACACCACATAGGGGAAGGAGCTTCACCCCTCCACTTT. Translation: CASSFAHHIGEGASPLHF.